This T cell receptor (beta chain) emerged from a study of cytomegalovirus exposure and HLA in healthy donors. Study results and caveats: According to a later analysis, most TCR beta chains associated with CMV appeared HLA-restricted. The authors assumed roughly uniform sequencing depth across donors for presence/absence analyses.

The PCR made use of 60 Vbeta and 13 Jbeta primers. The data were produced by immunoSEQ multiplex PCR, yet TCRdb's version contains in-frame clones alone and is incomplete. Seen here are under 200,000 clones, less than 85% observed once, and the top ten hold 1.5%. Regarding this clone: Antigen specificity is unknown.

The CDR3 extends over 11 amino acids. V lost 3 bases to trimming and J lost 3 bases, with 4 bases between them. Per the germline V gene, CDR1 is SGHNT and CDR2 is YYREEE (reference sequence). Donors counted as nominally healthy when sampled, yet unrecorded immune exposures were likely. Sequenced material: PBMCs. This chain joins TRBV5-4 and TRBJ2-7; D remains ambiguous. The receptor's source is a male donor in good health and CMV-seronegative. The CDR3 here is CASSSSYEQYF. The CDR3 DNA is TGTGCCAGCAGCTCTAGCTACGAGCAGTACTTC.